This is a list of T cell receptor beta chains from one sample in a study of STAT5B mutations in CD4+ large granular lymphocyte leukemia. The data were produced by immunoSEQ multiplex PCR, yet TCRdb's version contains in-frame clones alone and is incomplete. Here the sample spans about 31,000 clones, less than 75% being singletons. Material for sequencing was CD4+ T cells from blood buffy coats. Receptors were obtained from a human donor in good health. The CDR3 runs from the conserved cysteine through the conserved F or W. D genes are given only for firm matches. Expanded clones get a size class; other rows say once, few or many, or leave the size out.

D | J | size | V | DNA | CDR3
TRBD1 | TRBJ2-5 | . | TRBV28 | TGTGCCGTAACCTTCGACAGGGCCCAAGAGACCCAGTACTTC | CAVTFDRAQETQYF
. | TRBJ1-1 | few | TRBV18 | TGTGCCAGCTCACCAGTCCGGAACACTGAAGCTTTCTTT | CASSPVRNTEAFF
TRBD2 | TRBJ2-3 | . | TRBV4-2 | TGTGCCAGCAGCCGCCCTAGGCGCGGGGGGACAGATACGCAGTATTTT | CASSRPRRGGTDTQYF
TRBD1 | TRBJ1-4 | . | TRBV14 | TGTGCCAGCAGCCGCCCGGGACAGGGAGGTGAAAAACTGTTTTTT | CASSRPGQGGEKLFF
TRBD2 | TRBJ2-5 | . | TRBV7-8 | TGTGCCAGCAGCCGGGGACTAGCGGGGCAAGAGACCCAGTACTTC | CASSRGLAGQETQYF
. | TRBJ2-5 | . | TRBV30 | TGTGCCCGATCGCGGGGAGGACATCCCCAAGAGACCCAGTACTTC | CARSRGGHPQETQYF
TRBD2 | TRBJ2-2 | . | TRBV9 | TGTGCCAGCAGCGTCCCTAGCGGGGGGTTCACCGGGGAGCTGTTTTTT | CASSVPSGGFTGELFF
. | TRBJ2-1 | . | TRBV6-1 | TGTGCCAGCAGTGAAATCGCCTTGGGGGGGCAGTTCTTC | CASSEIALGGQFF
. | TRBJ1-1 | . | TRBV19 | TGTGCCAGTAGTATATTGAGGGGGACTGAAGCTTTCTTT | CASSILRGTEAFF
TRBD2 | TRBJ2-5 | . | TRBV5-4 | TGTGCCAGCCGGGGTAGGGGCGGGGGTACGGAGACCCAGTACTTC | CASRGRGGGTETQYF
. | TRBJ1-6 | . | TRBV6-5 | TGTGCCAGCAGTTATGTCAGGGACCAAAACACTTCACCCCTCCACTTT | CASSYVRDQNTSPLHF
. | TRBJ1-6 | few | TRBV2 | TGTGCCAGCCAAGAGGGACACTCCAGCTCACCCCTCCACTTT | CASQEGHSSSPLHF
TRBD1 | TRBJ2-7 | . | TRBV7-3 | TGTGCCAGCAGCCCAGGGACAGGGTCCTACGAGCAGTACTTC | CASSPGTGSYEQYF
. | TRBJ2-7 | . | TRBV6-5 | TGTGCCAGCAGTTTAGGGTTGGCAGGGGACGAGCAGTACTTC | CASSLGLAGDEQYF
. | TRBJ2-1 | . | TRBV19 | TGTGCCAGTAGTAGAGCCCGCCAGGGGGGATACAATGAGCAGTTCTTC | CASSRARQGGYNEQFF
. | TRBJ2-1 | . | TRBV21-1 | TGTGCCAGCAGCAAAGAGGAGACTAGCGGGGGCTCTCACAATGAGCAGTTCTTC | CASSKEETSGGSHNEQFF
TRBD1 | TRBJ2-1 | . | TRBV28 | TGTGCCAGCAGAGTAGCAGGGGGTAACGACAATGAGCAGTTCTTC | CASRVAGGNDNEQFF